This passage covers 10 T cell receptor beta chains from one sample sequenced in a study of CD8 T cells in ankylosing spondylitis. Study-wide results and caveats: What appeared characteristic of ankylosing spondylitis blood was a TCR beta motif of eight highly homologous variants.

Their antigens remain unidentified. Using its own MiXCR run on the 5' RACE reads, TCRdb lists one record per CDR3 protein. Among over 450,000 distinct CDR3 sequences, roughly 13% were seen once, and the ten largest hold around 6.8%. The specimen was blood, either unsorted or a sorted T cell fraction (not recorded which). The receptors were gathered from a male donor with ankylosing spondylitis.

This clonotype has only a few counts. V is TRBV6-2 or TRBV6-3 and J is TRBJ1-1; unclear D gene. The CDR3 spans 11 residues. CDR1 MNHEY and CDR2 SVGEGT come from the germline V gene. Trimming stripped 2 bases from V and 7 bases from J, with 5 bases between. CDR3 sequence (DNA): TGTGCCAGCAGTTACGTTTATGAAGCTTTCTTT. The encoded protein is CASSYVYEAFF.

CDR3 loop: CASIQTGTSSGNTIYF. The CDR3 bases are TGTGCCAGCATCCAGACAGGGACCTCGTCTGGAAACACCATATATTTT. This chain connects TRBV11-2 to TRBJ1-3; 7 bases line up with TRBD1. CDR3 length: 16 residues. The germline CDR1 and CDR2 sequences are SGHAT and FQNNGV. V gave up 7 bases and J gave up 1 base; unmatched junction bases: 10. The full variable domain, its missing parts supplied by reference TRBV11-2 and TRBJ1-3, is EAGVAQSPRYKIIEKRQSVAFWCNPISGHATLYWYQQILGQGPKLLIQFQNNGVVDDSQLPKDRFSAERLKGVDSTLKIQPAKLEDSAVYLCASIQTGTSSGNTIYFGEGSWLTVV.

The chain has TRBV4-1 and TRBJ2-1; no reliable D call. Trimming removed 0 bases from V and 11 bases from J, with 14 bases in between. Looked up from germline, CDR1 is MGHRA and CDR2 is YSYEKL. The CDR3 extends over 14 amino acids. DNA for the CDR3: TGCGCCAGCAGCCAAGATGGTCGAGCACGGAAGCAGTTCTTC. Translated: CASSQDGRARKQFF.

This clonotype was counted many times. The rearrangement links TRBV20-1 to TRBJ2-7, with D unclear. In germline, CDR1 is DFQATT, CDR2 SNEGSKA (reference sequence). The CDR3 has 13 residues. V lost 1 base and J lost 5, with 12 bases in between. CDR3 in amino acids: CSARGVAPHEQYV. The CDR3 nucleotides read TGCAGTGCTAGAGGTGTAGCTCCCCACGAGCAGTACGTC.

This clonotype was observed a few times. The J gene is TRBJ1-6, the V gene TRBV28; maybe TRBD1 (5 bases). V lost 8 bases to trimming and J lost 7 bases, with 15 bases between them. This CDR3 spans 14 amino acids. Germline lookup yields CDR1 MDHEN and CDR2 SYDVKM. The chain's CDR3 is CASSMRAGNSPLHF. CDR3 coding DNA: TGTGCCAGCTCAATGCGGGCAGGGAATTCACCCCTCCACTTT.

This clonotype came up many times. The rearrangement links TRBV11-1 to TRBJ2-4; 13 bases align to TRBD2. Germline assignment: CDR1 SGHAT and CDR2 FQDESV (reference sequence). This CDR3 is 20 amino acids long. Losses at the gene ends were 3 bases for V and 3 bases for J; bases not matched to a gene: 14. The CDR3 region is CASSFRTSGSMLMSKNIQYF. The CDR3 bases are TGTGCCAGCAGCTTCCGGACTAGCGGGAGTATGTTAATGAGCAAAAACATTCAGTACTTC.

The rearrangement uses TRBV12-3 or TRBV12-4 and TRBJ2-7; 9 positions agree with TRBD1. With 5 bases clipped from V and 1 base from J, the junction kept 3 bases outside the gene matches. This CDR3 is 14 amino acids long. The chain's CDR3 is CASSGGQGSYEQYF. CDR3 nucleotides: TGTGCCAGCAGTGGGGGACAGGGTTCCTACGAGCAGTACTTC.

This clonotype was recorded many times. The rearrangement uses TRBV7-2 and TRBJ1-3; D remains unclear. The CDR3 has 15 residues. CDR1 is SGHTA, CDR2 FQGNSA, per germline. The V and J ends lost 2 bases and 1 base respectively, with 9 bases between them. In DNA, the CDR3 is TGTGCCAGCAGCTTATGGTGGGAGTCTGGAAACACCATATATTTT. Residues: CASSLWWESGNTIYF.

The chain recombines TRBV24-1 with TRBJ2-2; TRBD1 matches 8 bases. Germline V CDR1 and CDR2: KGHDR, SFDVKD. CDR3 length equals 18 residues. The V and J ends lost 1 base and 3 bases, in that order; junction bases with no gene match: 9. CDR3 residues: CATSDFRSRGLHTGELFF. CDR3 sequence (DNA): TGTGCCACCAGTGATTTCCGCAGCAGGGGGCTCCACACCGGGGAGCTGTTTTTT.

This clonotype came up a few times. The chain links TRBV20-1 to TRBJ2-7; D possibly corresponds to TRBD2 (5 bases). CDR1 is DFQATT, CDR2 SNEGSKA, per germline (reference sequence). The CDR3 is 16 residues long. V lost 6 bases to trimming and J lost 3 bases, with 24 bases between them. CDR3 loop: CSADTEGQVGDYEQYF. CDR3 nucleotide sequence: TGCAGTGCCGATACCGAAGGCCAGGTGGGAGACTACGAGCAGTACTTC.